Listed below are T cell receptor beta chains from one sample, sequenced in a study of shared clonotypes between healthy human individuals. Using immunoSEQ multiplex PCR, the repertoire was profiled, and TCRdb retains in-frame clones only, with some absent. This table has about 1,500,000 clones, about 96% appearing once. The sample was naive CD4+ T cells sorted from blood. These receptors were taken from a man aged 25 to 40 in good health. Both conserved end residues are part of each CDR3. The order of the fields is V gene, D gene, clone size, J gene, CDR3 protein, CDR3 DNA. A D gene is named only where the DNA matches it firmly. Size is omitted from some rows. Given values are once, few, many or a class for expanded clones.

v_call: TRBV11-2
d_call: TRBD1
clone_size: .
j_call: TRBJ2-5
cdr3_aa: CASSSRGGHQETQYF
cdr3_nt: TGTGCCAGCAGTTCCAGAGGGGGCCACCAAGAGACCCAGTACTTC

v_call: TRBV7-2
d_call: .
clone_size: .
j_call: TRBJ2-7
cdr3_aa: CASRRNGGSSSYEQYF
cdr3_nt: TGTGCCAGCAGGAGGAATGGCGGGTCGAGCTCCTACGAGCAGTACTTC

v_call: TRBV18
d_call: .
clone_size: .
j_call: TRBJ2-2
cdr3_aa: CASSRPGTTSGELFF
cdr3_nt: TGTGCCAGCTCACGCCCGGGGACAACAAGCGGGGAGCTGTTTTTT

v_call: TRBV18
d_call: .
clone_size: .
j_call: TRBJ2-2
cdr3_aa: CASSRTADGTGELFF
cdr3_nt: TGTGCCAGCTCACGAACCGCGGACGGCACCGGGGAGCTGTTTTTT

v_call: TRBV5-4
d_call: .
clone_size: .
j_call: TRBJ1-4
cdr3_aa: CASSSSGRSNEKLFF
cdr3_nt: TGTGCCAGCAGTTCCTCGGGACGGTCAAATGAAAAACTGTTTTTT

v_call: TRBV5-1
d_call: TRBD2
clone_size: .
j_call: TRBJ2-1
cdr3_aa: CASSHGLAGGTEQFF
cdr3_nt: TGCGCCAGCAGCCATGGACTAGCGGGAGGGACTGAGCAGTTCTTC

v_call: TRBV29-1
d_call: .
clone_size: .
j_call: TRBJ2-5
cdr3_aa: CSVRGAGETQYF
cdr3_nt: TGCAGCGTGAGGGGGGCTGGTGAGACCCAGTACTTC

v_call: TRBV21-1
d_call: .
clone_size: .
j_call: TRBJ2-2
cdr3_aa: CASSKTRRQDTGELFF
cdr3_nt: TGTGCCAGCAGCAAAACGCGGCGACAAGACACCGGGGAGCTGTTTTTT

v_call: TRBV2
d_call: .
clone_size: .
j_call: TRBJ2-1
cdr3_aa: CASSPLFNEQFF
cdr3_nt: TGTGCCAGCAGCCCCCTCTTCAATGAGCAGTTCTTC

v_call: TRBV2
d_call: .
clone_size: .
j_call: TRBJ2-1
cdr3_aa: CASSAGRGSYNEQFF
cdr3_nt: TGTGCCAGCAGTGCAGGGCGGGGCTCCTACAATGAGCAGTTCTTC

v_call: TRBV6-5
d_call: .
clone_size: .
j_call: TRBJ1-4
cdr3_aa: CASRRGWEKLFF
cdr3_nt: TGTGCCAGCAGAAGGGGATGGGAAAAACTGTTTTTT

v_call: TRBV10-1
d_call: .
clone_size: .
j_call: TRBJ2-2
cdr3_aa: CASSRGQGTNTGELFF
cdr3_nt: TGCGCCAGCAGTCGGGGCCAGGGAACAAACACCGGGGAGCTGTTTTTT

v_call: TRBV5-1
d_call: TRBD1
clone_size: .
j_call: TRBJ2-5
cdr3_aa: CASSWVAGQGKETQYF
cdr3_nt: TGCGCCAGCAGCTGGGTGGCGGGACAGGGGAAAGAGACCCAGTACTTC

v_call: TRBV2
d_call: .
clone_size: .
j_call: TRBJ1-1
cdr3_aa: CASSEPPGRGGNTEAFF
cdr3_nt: TGTGCCAGCAGTGAACCCCCCGGGAGGGGAGGGAACACTGAAGCTTTCTTT

v_call: TRBV28
d_call: TRBD1
clone_size: .
j_call: TRBJ1-1
cdr3_aa: CASSLHQGVYTEAFF
cdr3_nt: TGTGCCAGCAGTTTACATCAGGGGGTGTACACTGAAGCTTTCTTT

v_call: TRBV5-1
d_call: TRBD1
clone_size: .
j_call: TRBJ2-5
cdr3_aa: CASSWTPAGGRETQYF
cdr3_nt: TGCGCCAGCAGCTGGACGCCGGCAGGGGGCCGGGAGACCCAGTACTTC

v_call: TRBV5-6
d_call: TRBD2
clone_size: once
j_call: TRBJ2-7
cdr3_aa: CASSRGLAGVEQYF
cdr3_nt: TGTGCCAGCAGCAGGGGACTAGCGGGAGTGGAGCAGTACTTC

v_call: TRBV28
d_call: .
clone_size: .
j_call: TRBJ1-5
cdr3_aa: CASRRPNQPQHF
cdr3_nt: TGTGCCAGCAGGAGGCCCAATCAGCCCCAGCATTTT

v_call: TRBV7-2
d_call: TRBD2
clone_size: .
j_call: TRBJ2-1
cdr3_aa: CASRDLSGRAGEQFF
cdr3_nt: TGTGCCAGCCGCGACCTTAGCGGGAGGGCGGGGGAGCAGTTCTTC

v_call: TRBV10-3
d_call: TRBD1
clone_size: .
j_call: TRBJ2-7
cdr3_aa: CAISGTGFSYEQYF
cdr3_nt: TGTGCCATCAGTGGGACAGGCTTTTCCTACGAGCAGTACTTC

v_call: TRBV9
d_call: .
clone_size: .
j_call: TRBJ2-7
cdr3_aa: CASSPASSYEQYF
cdr3_nt: TGTGCCAGCAGCCCCGCGAGCTCCTACGAGCAGTACTTC

v_call: TRBV7-2
d_call: .
clone_size: .
j_call: TRBJ2-7
cdr3_aa: CASSLVRGTTYEQYF
cdr3_nt: TGTGCCAGCAGCTTAGTTCGAGGCACTACCTACGAGCAGTACTTC

v_call: TRBV5-1
d_call: .
clone_size: .
j_call: TRBJ2-3
cdr3_aa: CASSLDPFTDTQYF
cdr3_nt: TGCGCCAGCAGCTTGGACCCTTTCACAGATACGCAGTATTTT

v_call: TRBV25-1
d_call: .
clone_size: .
j_call: TRBJ2-3
cdr3_aa: CASSGWVLGGTDTQYF
cdr3_nt: TGTGCCAGCAGTGGATGGGTGTTGGGCGGCACAGATACGCAGTATTTT

v_call: TRBV2
d_call: .
clone_size: .
j_call: TRBJ2-7
cdr3_aa: CASNGLGPNEQYF
cdr3_nt: TGTGCCAGCAACGGCCTAGGTCCGAACGAGCAGTACTTC

v_call: TRBV28
d_call: .
clone_size: .
j_call: TRBJ1-1
cdr3_aa: CASRPQGSTEAFF
cdr3_nt: TGTGCCAGCAGACCCCAGGGGAGCACTGAAGCTTTCTTT

v_call: TRBV7-7
d_call: TRBD2
clone_size: .
j_call: TRBJ2-1
cdr3_aa: CASSLGAGGSPNEQFF
cdr3_nt: TGTGCTAGCAGCCTGGGAGCGGGAGGCTCCCCCAATGAGCAGTTCTTC

v_call: TRBV9
d_call: TRBD2
clone_size: .
j_call: TRBJ2-1
cdr3_aa: CASSTLAGYTYNEQFF
cdr3_nt: TGTGCCAGCAGCACTTTAGCGGGATACACCTACAATGAGCAGTTCTTC

v_call: TRBV6-6
d_call: .
clone_size: .
j_call: TRBJ2-1
cdr3_aa: CATSVWDATYNEQFF
cdr3_nt: TGTGCCACCTCCGTGTGGGACGCGACCTACAATGAGCAGTTCTTC

v_call: TRBV28
d_call: .
clone_size: .
j_call: TRBJ2-2
cdr3_aa: CASSLGLAPGELFF
cdr3_nt: TGTGCCAGCAGTTTGGGACTCGCCCCCGGGGAGCTGTTTTTT

v_call: TRBV4-1
d_call: .
clone_size: .
j_call: TRBJ2-3
cdr3_aa: CASSQQGTDTQYF
cdr3_nt: TGCGCCAGCAGCCAACAGGGAACAGATACGCAGTATTTT

v_call: TRBV5-4
d_call: TRBD2
clone_size: once
j_call: TRBJ2-2
cdr3_aa: CASSSRAGRNTGELFF
cdr3_nt: TGTGCCAGCAGCTCCCGAGCGGGGCGTAACACCGGGGAGCTGTTTTTT

v_call: TRBV28
d_call: .
clone_size: .
j_call: TRBJ2-2
cdr3_aa: CASSLNGLAANTGELFF
cdr3_nt: TGTGCCAGCAGTTTAAATGGGCTAGCAGCGAACACCGGGGAGCTGTTTTTT

v_call: TRBV7-6
d_call: TRBD2
clone_size: .
j_call: TRBJ2-1
cdr3_aa: CASSPGTSDSSYNEQFF
cdr3_nt: TGTGCCAGCAGCCCCGGGACTAGCGATAGCTCCTACAATGAGCAGTTCTTC

v_call: TRBV29-1
d_call: TRBD2
clone_size: .
j_call: TRBJ2-3
cdr3_aa: CSDALAGDPDTQYF
cdr3_nt: TGCAGCGACGCACTAGCGGGAGACCCAGATACGCAGTATTTT